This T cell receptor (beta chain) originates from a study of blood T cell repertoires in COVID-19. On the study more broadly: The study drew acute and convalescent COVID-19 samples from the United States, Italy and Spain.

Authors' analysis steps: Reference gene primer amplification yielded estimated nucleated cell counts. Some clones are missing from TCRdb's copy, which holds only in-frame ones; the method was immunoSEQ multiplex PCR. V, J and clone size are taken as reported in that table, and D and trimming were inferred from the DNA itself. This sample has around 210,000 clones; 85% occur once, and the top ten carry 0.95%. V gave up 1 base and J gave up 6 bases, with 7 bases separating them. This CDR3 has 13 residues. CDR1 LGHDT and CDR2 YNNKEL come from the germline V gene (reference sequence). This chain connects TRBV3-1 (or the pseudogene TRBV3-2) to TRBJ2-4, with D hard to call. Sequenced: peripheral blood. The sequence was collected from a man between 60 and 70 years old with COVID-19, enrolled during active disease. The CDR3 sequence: CASSQGGRNIQYF. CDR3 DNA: TGTGCCAGCAGCCAAGGCGGAAGAAACATTCAGTACTTC.